This TCR beta chain appears in the sequencing data of a study of OX40 agonist ivuxolimab in advanced cancers. With 9 bases removed from V and 6 bases from J, the gap between germline ends came to 15 bases. Germline loops: CDR1 LNHDA, CDR2 SQIVND (reference sequence). This CDR3 contains 13 residues. Clones were read by immunoSEQ multiplex PCR, and TCRdb kept only the in-frame ones, dropping some. The table has 55,000 to 70,000 clones, 83% seen once; the top ten hold less than 4%. To note about this clone: Its antigen is not identified.

Regarding the study as a whole: In CD8+ T cells, expanded clones were on average more numerous than in CD4+.

The starting material was CD4+ or CD8+ T cells sorted from blood, obtained in a trial of the OX40 agonist ivuxolimab. The sequence derives from an adult with an advanced solid tumor such as melanoma, head and neck, liver or kidney cancer. This chain joins TRBV19 and TRBJ1-5, with D perhaps TRBD1 (5 bases). CDR3 bases: TGTGCCAGCTTAGGGGCCCTCCGTCAGCCCCAGCATTTT. This gives the protein CASLGALRQPQHF.